Listed here are 5 T cell receptor beta chains from one sample, sequenced in a study of shared clonotypes between healthy human individuals. Sequencing was performed with immunoSEQ multiplex PCR; in TCRdb, only in-frame clones are kept and a portion is missing. The sample carries 2 million to 2.5 million clones, 85% to 95% recorded once. Source material: naive CD4+ T cells from PBMCs. Indicated subset: CD45RA+ positively selected. The receptors stem from a man aged 18 to 30 in good health. Some clones in this sample may be carry-over from other donors' samples.

The chain combines TRBV4-1 with TRBJ2-2; 13 bases map to TRBD2. V was clipped by 4 bases and J by 6 bases; unmatched bases: 2. Germline CDR1 reads MGHRA; CDR2 reads YSYEKL. There are 15 residues in the CDR3. For the CDR3, the DNA is TGCGCCAGCAGCCGAGGACTAGCGGGGGCCGGGGAGCTGTTTTTT. This sequence encodes CASSRGLAGAGELFF.

This chain uses TRBV28 with TRBJ1-5, with D unresolved. Trimming took off 8 bases at V and 6 bases at J, with 14 bases between the two ends. The CDR3 totals 13 residues. Germline V lookup: CDR1 MDHEN, CDR2 SYDVKM. CDR3 amino acids: CASLTPAGQPQHF. The CDR3, as DNA: TGTGCCAGCCTCACTCCCGCGGGTCAGCCCCAGCATTTT.

This clone was seen just once. The chain has TRBV6-1 and TRBJ1-5, with D possibly TRBD1 on 6 matching bases. Germline lookup yields CDR1 MNHNS and CDR2 SASEGT. With 5 bases removed from V and 0 bases from J, the gap between germline ends came to 8 bases. This CDR3 has 14 residues. CDR3 protein: CASSWDTSNQPQHF. The DNA for the CDR3 is TGTGCCAGCAGTTGGGACACTAGCAATCAGCCCCAGCATTTT.

V is TRBV6-6 and J is TRBJ1-1; D perhaps matches TRBD1 (5 bases). V was pared by 7 bases and J by 1 base, with 13 bases between. The CDR3 is made up of 14 amino acids. Per germline, CDR1 MNHNY and CDR2 SVGAGI (reference sequence). CDR3 bases: TGTGCCAGCACCCAGTATAGGGGGAACACTGAAGCTTTCTTT. Translated: CASTQYRGNTEAFF.

The gene calls are TRBV19 and TRBJ1-1; possible D gene TRBD1, 6 bases. Germline assignment: CDR1 LNHDA and CDR2 SQIVND (reference sequence). The V end was cut by 7 bases, the J end by 6 bases, with 18 bases between. This CDR3 is built from 14 residues. CDR3 protein: CASTRQAFFPEAFF. The CDR3 DNA is TGTGCCAGTACGAGACAGGCGTTTTTCCCTGAAGCTTTCTTT.